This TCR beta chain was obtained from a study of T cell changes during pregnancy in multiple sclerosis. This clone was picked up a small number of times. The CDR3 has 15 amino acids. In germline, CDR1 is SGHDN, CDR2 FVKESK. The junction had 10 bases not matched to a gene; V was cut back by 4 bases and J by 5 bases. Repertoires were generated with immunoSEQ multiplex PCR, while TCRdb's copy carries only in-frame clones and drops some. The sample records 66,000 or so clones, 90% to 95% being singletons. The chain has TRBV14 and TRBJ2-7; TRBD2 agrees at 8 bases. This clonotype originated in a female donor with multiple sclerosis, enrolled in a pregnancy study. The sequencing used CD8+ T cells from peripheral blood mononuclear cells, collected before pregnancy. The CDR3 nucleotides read TGTGCCAGCAGCCGAACCGGACTAGCACCTGACGAGCAGTACTTC. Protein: CASSRTGLAPDEQYF.